This T cell receptor (beta chain) comes out of a study of cytomegalovirus exposure and HLA in healthy donors. Study-level findings and limits: The authors later linked a missense DCLRE1C variant to TCR beta V- and J-gene trimming. A later analysis found TCR association rates differed by HLA locus, highest for DRB1 and lowest for HLA-C.

Researchers ran the PCR with 60 Vbeta and 13 Jbeta primers. Using immunoSEQ multiplex PCR, the repertoire was profiled, and TCRdb retains in-frame clones only, with some absent. The table includes about 170,000 clones, almost 75% detected once. This clone was seen a handful of times. Its antigen is currently unknown. V lost 1 base and J 1 base, leaving 7 bases between the germline ends. The CDR3 is made up of 14 amino acids. In germline, CDR1 is SGHAT, CDR2 FQNNGV. The chain employs TRBV11-2 and TRBJ1-1; no clear D gene. The TCR sequence derives from a woman aged 18-35 years in good health and CMV-seropositive. What was sequenced was PBMCs. CDR3 in amino acids: CASSLGARNTEAFF. The CDR3 coding sequence is TGTGCCAGCAGCTTAGGGGCCAGGAACACTGAAGCTTTCTTT.